The clone carrying this T cell receptor (beta chain) showed up just a few times. Its antigen is undetermined. TCRdb re-called the 5' RACE reads with MiXCR, one entry per CDR3 protein. The data hold 500,000 to 700,000 distinct CDR3 sequences, with 7.1% observed a single time. Between the trimmed V and J ends, which lost 3 bases and 0 bases, there was a span of 9 bases. The CDR3 is 14 amino acids. This entry belongs to a study of identical twins. Healthy Caucasians alone served as donors. Notes on the study in general: Invariant MAIT and iNKT cells may have partly biased zero-insertion analyses.

This same sample was also part of a study on yellow fever vaccine responses in identical twins.

This sequence joins TRBV12-3 or TRBV12-4 and TRBJ2-7; D is uncertain. The sequenced sample consisted of PBMCs. This receptor was obtained from a woman aged 18-29 years in good health. CDR3 amino acids: CASSFGSSSYEQYF. DNA for the CDR3: TGTGCCAGCAGTTTTGGGTCGAGCTCCTACGAGCAGTACTTC.